This T cell receptor (beta chain) originates from a study of blood T cells in healthy people across ages. Study conclusions and caveats: Diversity was higher, and naive CD4+ cells more numerous, in long-lived donors than in aged donors. Diversity of TCR beta correlated strongly with naive T cell percentage.

Worth noting for this clonotype: Its specificity is unknown.

Per the germline V gene, CDR1 is SGHTA and CDR2 is FQGTGA. J lost 5 bases, V lost 5 bases, and 4 bases had no gene match. The length of the CDR3 is 14 residues. A second PCR, run for about 7 to 11 cycles, used a sample-barcoded 5' primer plus a J-beta primer mix. Every sample gave at least 2.5 million paired-end reads containing CDR3. TCRdb reprocessed the 5' RACE reads via MiXCR and lists one record per CDR3 protein. The sample records about a million distinct CDR3 sequences, around 54% being singletons. V is TRBV7-3 and J is TRBJ2-3; TRBD2 matches 10 bases. The receptor's source is an older woman in good health. The source material was blood. The CDR3 region has the DNA TGTGCCAGCAGCCACGTAGCGGGAGGAGATACGCAGTATTTT. Translation: CASSHVAGGDTQYF.